This T cell receptor beta chain was documented in a study of blood T cells in healthy people across ages. CDR3 length: 17 amino acids. With V trimmed by 6 bases and J by 3 bases, 13 bases remained unmatched. Germline V CDR1 and CDR2: SNHLY, FYNNEI. Primers used in a second PCR of roughly 6 to 12 cycles were a sample-barcoded 5' primer and a J-beta primer mix. Every molecule of cDNA carried a tag from a template-switch adaptor with 12 random nucleotides. Each single sample gave us at least 2.5 million CDR3-containing paired-end reads. TCRdb independently ran MiXCR on the 5' RACE reads; one entry per CDR3 protein. The sample records 780,000 or so distinct CDR3 sequences, just over 55% being singletons. Around 9.4 milliliters was the volume of peripheral blood drawn from each donor. Per-sample PBMC isolation yielded at least 6 million cells.

V gene TRBV2 combines with J gene TRBJ1-5, with 8 nucleotides matching TRBD1. The receptor comes from a man aged 35-49 years in good health. Sequenced material: blood. This chain's CDR3 is CASRSNTRTGLNQPQHF. The DNA for the CDR3 is TGTGCCAGCAGATCAAACACAAGGACAGGGCTCAATCAGCCCCAGCATTTT.